Listed here are 3 T cell receptor beta chains from one sample, sequenced in a study of shared clonotypes between healthy human individuals (dated by TCRdb to the early 2020s). Libraries were prepared through the immunoSEQ multiplex PCR assay. What TCRdb holds here is the immuneACCESS table cut down to in-frame rearrangements. Part of the clones is not present; checked against another copy, under half of the missing clones reflect an unresolved V gene, and the others are unexplained. Across this sample there are about 2 million clones, with about 95% seen only once. Around 1.1% of the sample is held by the ten biggest clonotypes. CD8 naive samples consisted of CD45RO-negative cells that were positively selected for CCR7, yielding a CD45RA+CCR7+ population without TemRA cells. Input material: naive CD8+ T cells sorted from blood. The sample's cell subset or site label, in plain terms: CD45RA+CCR7+. These receptors were collected from a man aged 18 to 30 in good health.

The chain uses TRBV5-1 and TRBJ1-4; D unclear. Germline CDR1 reads SGHRS; CDR2 reads YFSETQ. The CDR3 consists of 13 residues. Trimming left V 4 bases short and J 15 bases short, with 19 bases between. CDR3 protein: CASSPGPNDGMFF. The CDR3 region has the DNA TGCGCCAGCAGCCCGGGCCCCAACGATGGAATGTTTTTT. Complete variable domain (other parts from reference TRBV5-1 and TRBJ1-4): KAGVTQTPRYLIKTRGQQVTLSCSPISGHRSVSWYQQTPGQGLQFLFEYFSETQRNKGNFPGRFSGRQFSNSRSEMNVSTLELGDSALYLCASSPGPNDGMFFGSGTQLSVL.

This sequence joins TRBV7-9 and TRBJ2-5; the match to TRBD1 covers 7 bases. The J segment lost 3 bases and the V segment lost 5 bases, leaving 9 bases of the junction unmatched. In germline, CDR1 is SEHNR, CDR2 FQNEAQ (reference sequence). The CDR3 has 15 amino acids. The CDR3 bases are TGTGCCAGCAGCCCCCCGACAGGGAGTGAAGAGACCCAGTACTTC. Protein sequence: CASSPPTGSEETQYF.

The rearrangement uses TRBV19 and TRBJ1-2; D perhaps matches TRBD1 (5 bases). Germline CDR1 is LNHDA and CDR2 is SQIVND (reference sequence). The CDR3 extends over 10 amino acids. The V gene lost 6 bases and the J gene lost 7 bases, with 6 bases spanning the gap. CDR3 in DNA: TGTGCCAGTAGGCAGGGTGGCTACACCTTC. Amino acids: CASRQGGYTF.